The 20 T cell receptor beta chains presented below share a single source sample, sequenced in a study of type 1 regulatory T cells. The antigens for these receptors are not known. TCRdb re-derived calls from the reads in MiXCR, one entry per CDR3 protein. The sample yields about 59,000 distinct CDR3 sequences, 62% seen once. Specimen: cultured non-Tr1 T cells, either the whole culture or a sorted T cell fraction (not recorded which). The receptors were sampled from a human donor in good health.

This clonotype was recorded only once. The chain uses TRBV7-9 and TRBJ2-4; D unresolved. Germline loops: CDR1 SEHNR, CDR2 FQNEAQ (reference sequence). The CDR3 runs to 8 residues. V was clipped by 8 bases and J by 8 bases, with 1 base between them. The CDR3: CASHIQYF. CDR3 nucleotides: TGTGCCAGCCACATTCAGTACTTC.

This clonotype occurred a few times. The V call is TRBV7-6, the J call TRBJ2-2; the D is unclear. Trimming left V 1 base short and J 4 bases short, with 7 bases between. Germline V CDR1 and CDR2: SGHVS, FNYEAQ. The CDR3 extends over 14 amino acids. CDR3 coding DNA: TGTGCCAGCAGCTTAGGAGTAGTCACCGGGGAGCTGTTTTTT. Its protein is CASSLGVVTGELFF.

In its sample, this clonotype was seen a few times. The chain is built from TRBV25-1 and TRBJ1-1; no clear D gene. Germline V gives CDR1 MGHDK, CDR2 SYGVNS. The CDR3 consists of 12 residues. V was cut by 1 base and J by 2 bases, with 2 bases left in between. The DNA of the CDR3 is TGTGCCAGCAGTGAATTCAACACTGAAGCTTTCTTT. Protein product: CASSEFNTEAFF. The full variable domain, completed using reference TRBV25-1 and TRBJ1-1, is EADIYQTPRYLVIGTGKKITLECSQTMGHDKMYWYQQDPGMELHLIHYSYGVNSTEKGDLSSESTVSRIRTEHFPLTLESARPSHTSQYLCASSEFNTEAFFGQGTRLTVV.

The rearrangement links TRBV5-1 to TRBJ2-2; 11 bases map to TRBD2. The germline V gene has CDR1 SGHRS and CDR2 YFSETQ. This CDR3 comprises 19 residues. After removal of 0 bases from V and 4 bases from J, the junction contained 11 bases not matched to a gene. The CDR3 spells CASSLEVVAGGPGTGELFF. CDR3 in DNA: TGCGCCAGCAGCTTGGAGGTGGTAGCGGGAGGGCCCGGCACCGGGGAGCTGTTTTTT.

This CDR3 is CSAMGLAGASTDTQYF. The DNA for the CDR3 is TGCAGTGCAATGGGACTAGCGGGAGCTAGCACAGATACGCAGTATTTT. The rearrangement links TRBV20-1 to TRBJ2-3, with 14 bases identical to TRBD2. Germline CDR1 DFQATT, CDR2 SNEGSKA (reference sequence). The CDR3 is made up of 16 amino acids. V was clipped by 6 bases and J by 0 bases; unmatched bases: 5.

This sequence joins TRBV2 and TRBJ2-3; D gene ambiguous. Germline V lookup: CDR1 SNHLY, CDR2 FYNNEI. V lost 7 bases, J lost 0 bases, and 11 bases lay in between. The CDR3 contains 14 residues. DNA for the CDR3: TGTGCCAGCAAACCGGCGACTAGCACAGATACGCAGTATTTT. Its translation is CASKPATSTDTQYF.

The chain's CDR3 is CASSIGQSTDTQYF. In DNA, the CDR3 is TGTGCCAGTAGTATCGGACAGAGCACAGATACGCAGTATTTT. The chain employs TRBV19 and TRBJ2-3; the D gene is possibly TRBD1 (6 bases). V was trimmed by 3 bases and J by 0 bases, leaving 7 bases between them. Germline values: CDR1 LNHDA, CDR2 SQIVND (reference sequence). The CDR3 runs 14 residues.

The chain links TRBV12-3 or TRBV12-4 to TRBJ1-5; the D gene is possibly TRBD1 (5 bases). Trimming removed 1 base at V and 4 bases at J, with 8 bases between. CDR3 length equals 14 residues. CDR3 amino acids: CASSLGQLNQPQHF. The CDR3 DNA reads TGTGCCAGCAGTTTAGGACAGCTGAATCAGCCCCAGCATTTT.

The rearrangement joins TRBV19 to TRBJ1-2, with D uncertain. Per germline, CDR1 LNHDA and CDR2 SQIVND (reference sequence). V shed 8 bases and J shed 7 bases, with 20 bases lying between them. CDR3 size: 14 residues. CDR3 DNA sequence: TGTGCCAGTCGGCCCTCTGGGCTGAAGAGTGGCTACACCTTC. It yields the protein CASRPSGLKSGYTF.

This clonotype appeared once. The rearrangement joins TRBV19 to TRBJ1-2; TRBD1 might be the D (5 bases). Germline V gene lookup returns CDR1 LNHDA and CDR2 SQIVND (reference sequence). The CDR3 has 14 residues. Trimming left V 3 bases short and J 3 bases short, with 11 bases between. The CDR3 reads CASSISRADYGYTF. The CDR3 DNA sequence: TGTGCCAGTAGTATCTCCAGGGCTGACTATGGCTACACCTTC.

The chain carries TRBV15 and TRBJ2-3; no clear D. CDR1 and CDR2 from the germline V gene are LNHNV and YYDKDF (reference sequence). Trimming took off 5 bases at V and 7 bases at J, with 13 bases between the two ends. The CDR3 contains 13 residues. The CDR3 sequence: CATSRLRLNTQYF. The CDR3 DNA follows: TGTGCCACCAGCCGCCTCCGACTGAATACGCAGTATTTT.

This clonotype was seen more than once but under ten times. The chain joins TRBV24-1 to TRBJ2-3; D is undetermined. V lost 4 bases to trimming and J lost 2 bases, with 3 bases between them. This CDR3 has 12 residues. Germline V gene data show CDR1 as KGHDR and CDR2 as SFDVKD. CDR3 amino acids: CATSDNTDTQYF. In nucleotides, the CDR3 is TGTGCCACCAGTGACAACACAGATACGCAGTATTTT.

V is TRBV6-6 and J is TRBJ2-5; D gene uncertain. Germline V CDR1 and CDR2: MNHNY, SVGAGI (reference sequence). The CDR3 runs to 14 residues. V was clipped by 0 bases and J by 0 bases, with 5 bases between them. CDR3 sequence: CASSYSEYQETQYF. CDR3 DNA: TGTGCCAGCAGTTACTCGGAGTACCAAGAGACCCAGTACTTC.

V usage is TRBV20-1 and J usage is TRBJ1-6, with D hard to call. Trimming pared 0 bases from V and 7 bases from J, leaving 10 bases between. CDR3 length: 14 residues. Germline values: CDR1 DFQATT, CDR2 SNEGSKA (reference sequence). In nucleotides, the CDR3 is TGCAGTGCTAGAGACGAACGCTCAAATTCACCCCTCCACTTT. Translation gives CSARDERSNSPLHF.

This chain links TRBV6-6 with TRBJ2-5; TRBD1 matches 7 bases. Per germline, CDR1 MNHNY and CDR2 SVGAGI (reference sequence). Trimming cost V 5 bases and J 5 bases; bases outside gene matches: 5. The CDR3 length is 13 residues. The CDR3 bases are TGTGCCAGCAGTATTAAGGGGGCCGAGACCCAGTACTTC. Encoded protein: CASSIKGAETQYF.

The chain recombines TRBV7-6 with TRBJ2-3; D gene uncertain. V was cut by 5 bases and J by 5 bases, with 8 bases left in between. The CDR3 spans 12 residues. Germline CDR1 and CDR2: SGHVS and FNYEAQ. This chain's CDR3 is CASSPLQDTQYF. The CDR3 coding sequence is TGTGCCAGCAGCCCCCTACAAGATACGCAGTATTTT.

This clonotype was observed a few times. The chain links TRBV27 to TRBJ2-1; TRBD2 agrees at 8 bases. CDR3 length: 17 residues. Losses at the gene ends were 0 bases for V and 5 bases for J; bases not matched to a gene: 9. Germline V lookup: CDR1 MNHEY, CDR2 SMNVEV (reference sequence). CDR3 loop: CASSLSQVGLGNNEQFF. The CDR3 region has the DNA TGTGCCAGCAGTTTATCGCAGGTGGGACTAGGTAACAATGAGCAGTTCTTC.

The chain combines TRBV20-1 with TRBJ2-1; TRBD2 matches 7 bases. CDR1 and CDR2 from the germline V gene are DFQATT and SNEGSKA (reference sequence). V trimming: 4 bases; J trimming: 6 bases; junction bases outside the gene matches: 12. The CDR3 is 15 residues long. The CDR3 region is CSAKRTLAVSNEQFF. CDR3 DNA: TGCAGTGCTAAAAGAACCCTAGCGGTTTCCAATGAGCAGTTCTTC.

The chain is built from TRBV6-6 and TRBJ2-1, with TRBD2 matching 10 bases. Germline CDR1 reads MNHNY; CDR2 reads SVGAGI (reference sequence). V trimming: 8 bases; J trimming: 4 bases; junction bases outside the gene matches: 11. CDR3 size: 16 residues. The CDR3 coding sequence is TGTGCCAGCGGCTCTTTAAGCGGGAGGGAATACAATGAGCAGTTCTTC. Translating gives CASGSLSGREYNEQFF.

The V call is TRBV18, the J call TRBJ2-7; D unclear. This CDR3 has 11 residues. Trimming removed 6 bases at V and 7 bases at J, with 10 bases between. Germline V gives CDR1 KGHSH, CDR2 LQKENI. CDR3 DNA: TGTGCCAGCTCGGAAGGTTGGGAGCAGTACTTC. This codes for CASSEGWEQYF.